The 2 T cell receptor beta chains given below trace back to one sample, sequenced in a study of T cell changes during pregnancy in multiple sclerosis. Sequencing was performed with immunoSEQ multiplex PCR; in TCRdb, only in-frame clones are kept and a portion is missing. Of more than 55,000 clones listed, 80% to 95% are singletons. Specimen: peripheral blood, collected in the first trimester of pregnancy. The receptors shown here come from a female donor in good health, enrolled as a control in a pregnancy study.

V is TRBV4-2 and J is TRBJ2-3, with TRBD2 matching over 8 bases. In germline, CDR1 is LGHNA, CDR2 YNFKEQ. J lost 4 bases, V lost 0 bases, and 6 bases had no gene match. The length of the CDR3 is 16 residues. The DNA of the CDR3 is TGTGCCAGCAGCCAAGATCCGGGACTAGGGGCAGATACGCAGTATTTT. Residues: CASSQDPGLGADTQYF.

This chain connects TRBV6-5 to TRBJ1-2; D might be TRBD1 (5 bases). This CDR3 comprises 16 residues. The V end was cut by 0 bases, the J end by 3 bases, with 14 bases between. CDR1 is MNHEY, CDR2 SVGAGI, per germline. Here the CDR3 DNA reads TGTGCCAGCAGTTACTCAGTGCGGGGGATGGACTATGGCTACACCTTC. Encoded protein: CASSYSVRGMDYGYTF.